This TCR beta chain was sequenced during a study of blood T cell repertoires in COVID-19. CDR1 is SNHLY, CDR2 FYNNEI, per germline. The CDR3 spans 13 residues. With V trimmed by 4 bases and J by 6 bases, 4 bases remained unmatched. TCRdb's table, derived via immunoSEQ multiplex PCR, lists solely in-frame clones and lacks some. The sample lists under 300,000 clones, 70% to 90% occurring once. The TCR originated in a man between 60 and 75 years old with acute or convalescent COVID-19. The sequenced material came from peripheral blood. J is TRBJ1-1 and V is TRBV2; 8 positions agree with TRBD1. The CDR3 DNA follows: TGTGCCAGCAGTGCGTACAGGGGGTCTGAAGCTTTCTTT. Amino acids: CASSAYRGSEAFF. Full variable domain (rest looked up from reference TRBV2 and TRBJ1-1): EPEVTQTPSHQVTQMGQEVILRCVPISNHLYFYWYRQILGQKVEFLVSFYNNEISEKSEIFDDQFSVERPDGSNFTLKIRSTKLEDSAMYFCASSAYRGSEAFFGQGTRLTVV.